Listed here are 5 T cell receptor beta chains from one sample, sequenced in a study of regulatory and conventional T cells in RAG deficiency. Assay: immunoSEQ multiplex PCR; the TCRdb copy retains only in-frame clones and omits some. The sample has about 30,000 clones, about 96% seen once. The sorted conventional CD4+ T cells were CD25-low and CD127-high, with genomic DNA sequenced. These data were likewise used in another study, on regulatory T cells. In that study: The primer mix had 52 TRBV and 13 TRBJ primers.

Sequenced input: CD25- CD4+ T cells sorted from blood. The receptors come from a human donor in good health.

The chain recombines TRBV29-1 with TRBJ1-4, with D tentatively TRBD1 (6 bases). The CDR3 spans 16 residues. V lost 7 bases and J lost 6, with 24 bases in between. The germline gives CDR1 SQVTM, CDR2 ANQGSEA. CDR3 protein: CSEGQDRDTPHEKLFF. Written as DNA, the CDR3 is TGCAGCGAGGGTCAGGACCGGGACACACCCCATGAAAAACTGTTTTTT.

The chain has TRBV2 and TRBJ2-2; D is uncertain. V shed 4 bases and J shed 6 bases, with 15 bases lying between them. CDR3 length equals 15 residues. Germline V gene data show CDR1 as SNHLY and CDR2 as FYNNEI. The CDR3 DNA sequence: TGTGCCAGCAGTGCGAGCCAACCCCCTCCCGGGGAGCTGTTTTTT. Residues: CASSASQPPPGELFF.

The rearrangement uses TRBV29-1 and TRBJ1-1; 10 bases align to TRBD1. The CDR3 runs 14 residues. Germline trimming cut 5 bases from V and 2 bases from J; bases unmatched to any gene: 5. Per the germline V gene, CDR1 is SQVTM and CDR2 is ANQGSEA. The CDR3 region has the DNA TGCAGCGTTCAGGGACAGGGGATAAACACTGAAGCTTTCTTT. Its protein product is CSVQGQGINTEAFF. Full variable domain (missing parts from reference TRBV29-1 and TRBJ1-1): SAVISQKPSRDICQRGTSLTIQCQVDSQVTMMFWYRQQPGQSLTLIATANQGSEATYESGFVIDKFPISRPNLTFSTLTVSNMSPEDSSIYLCSVQGQGINTEAFFGQGTRLTVV.

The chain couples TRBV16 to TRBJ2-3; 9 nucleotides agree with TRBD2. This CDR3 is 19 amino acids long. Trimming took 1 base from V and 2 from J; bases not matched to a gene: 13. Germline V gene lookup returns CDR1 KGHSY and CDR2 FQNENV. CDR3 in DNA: TGTGCCAGCAGCCAATGGGGTGTTAGCGGGAGAACCGACACAGATACGCAGTATTTT. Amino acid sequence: CASSQWGVSGRTDTDTQYF.

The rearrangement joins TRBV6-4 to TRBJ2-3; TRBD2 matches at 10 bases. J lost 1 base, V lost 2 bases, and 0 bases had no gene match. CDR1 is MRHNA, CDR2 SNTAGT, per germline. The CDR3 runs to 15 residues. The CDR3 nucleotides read TGTGCCAGCAGTGACGGACTAGCGGGCACAGATACGCAGTATTTT. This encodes CASSDGLAGTDTQYF.